This paragraph reports one T cell receptor (beta chain). Its antigen is not identified. The data were produced by immunoSEQ multiplex PCR, yet TCRdb's version contains in-frame clones alone and is incomplete. The profile shows some 64,000 clones, about 88% of them singletons. This entry is derived from a study of a mutant IDH1 vaccine in newly diagnosed glioma. About the research overall: Each patient was administered eight vaccinations, scheduled in weeks 1, 3, 5, 7, 11, 15, 19 and 23.

Sample time point: week 11, during vaccination. In every dose of vaccine, 300 ug of mutant IDH1 20-mer peptide was given alongside topical imiquimod. J was trimmed by 9 bases and V by 6 bases; bases with no gene match: 8. There are 12 residues in the CDR3. Germline CDR1 is SQVTM and CDR2 is ANQGSEA. The chain is built from TRBV29-1 and TRBJ2-4; TRBD2 matches 7 bases. The material sequenced was PBMCs, taken from a glioma patient whose treatment included an IDH1 peptide vaccine. This clonotype originated in a woman aged 50 to 60 with glioma. The CDR3 bases are TGCAGCGTGGGGCTAAGGGAGGGCATTCAGTACTTC. Its translation: CSVGLREGIQYF.